This TCR beta chain came from a study of T-cell reconstitution after alpha-beta-depleted transplantation in children. V lost 7 bases and J 4 bases, leaving 17 bases between the germline ends. Germline CDR1 reads SGHRS; CDR2 reads YFSETQ. This CDR3 has 15 residues. The TCRbeta library was prepared with unique molecular identifiers. TCRdb ran MiXCR on the PCR reads and lists one entry per CDR3 protein. The sample lists over 550,000 distinct CDR3 sequences; over 9.5% were seen once. The chain recombines TRBV5-1 with TRBJ2-2; D is possibly TRBD1 or TRBD2 (7 bases each). The receptor was derived from a human donor who donated a stem cell graft to a child with acute myeloid leukemia. Sample: PBMCs from the stem cell graft donor, taken from the stem cell graft. The CDR3 region is CASARGGGATGELFF. CDR3 sequence (DNA): TGCGCCAGCGCACGGGGAGGGGGCGCCACCGGGGAGCTGTTTTTT.